One sample yielded the 27 T cell receptor beta chains listed below, sequenced in a study of blood T cell repertoires in COVID-19. Here immunoSEQ multiplex PCR was the method, and the copy in TCRdb shows in-frame clones only, minus some. Of 300,000 or so clones in the sample, roughly 82% were seen once. Material: peripheral blood. These receptors were taken from a woman between 50 and 59 years old with acute or convalescent COVID-19.

CDR3 sequence reads: CASSEAAGYSMNTEAFF. In DNA, the CDR3 is TGTGCCAGCAGTGAAGCGGCAGGATACTCTATGAACACTGAAGCTTTCTTT. The V call is TRBV6-1, the J call TRBJ1-1; D is ambiguous. The CDR3 has 17 amino acids. Germline V gene data show CDR1 as MNHNS and CDR2 as SASEGT. Trimming took off 0 bases at V and 0 bases at J, with 14 bases between the two ends.

The chain employs TRBV5-5 and TRBJ2-3; D is perhaps TRBD1 (5 bases). The germline V and J ends were trimmed by 1 base and 3 bases, with 9 bases remaining between them. This CDR3 contains 14 residues. The germline V gene has CDR1 SGHKS and CDR2 YYEKEE (reference sequence). This chain's CDR3 is CASSLRQGTDTQYF. For the CDR3, the DNA is TGTGCCAGCAGCTTGCGGCAGGGAACAGATACGCAGTATTTT.

V gene TRBV18 combines with J gene TRBJ1-2; D is undetermined. The CDR3 is made up of 13 amino acids. V lost 2 bases, J lost 2 bases, and 6 bases lay in between. The germline V gene encodes CDR1 KGHSH and CDR2 LQKENI. Written as DNA, the CDR3 is TGTGCCAGCTCACCAGACGGGAACTATGGCTACACCTTC. Amino acid sequence: CASSPDGNYGYTF. Full variable domain (outside the CDR3, taken from reference TRBV18 and TRBJ1-2): NAGVMQNPRHLVRRRGQEARLRCSPMKGHSHVYWYRQLPEEGLKFMVYLQKENIIDESGMPKERFSAEFPKEGPSILRIQQVVRGDSAAYFCASSPDGNYGYTFGSGTRLTVV.

The chain recombines TRBV28 with TRBJ1-5; TRBD1 is a possible D gene (5 bases). The length of the CDR3 is 16 residues. Deletions cut 7 bases from V and 4 bases from J, with 20 bases between. Looked up from germline, CDR1 is MDHEN and CDR2 is SYDVKM. In DNA, the CDR3 is TGTGCCAGCATCAATTATTCGGGGGGATCAAATCAGCCCCAGCATTTT. Its protein product is CASINYSGGSNQPQHF.

This rearrangement joins TRBV7-9 to TRBJ1-1; TRBD1 might be the D (6 bases). This CDR3 is built from 14 residues. Germline V gene sequence: CDR1 SEHNR, CDR2 FQNEAQ (reference sequence). V was shortened by 6 bases and J by 9 bases, with 20 bases between the two germline ends. The CDR3 coding sequence is TGTGCCAGCAGTCTCCCCGGGCAAACAGGGCAAGCTTTCTTT. Protein: CASSLPGQTGQAFF.

Here the CDR3 DNA reads TGTGCCAGCACCCTACAGGCCTCCCAAGAGACCCAGTACTTC. As protein: CASTLQASQETQYF. The chain employs TRBV7-9 and TRBJ2-5; the D gene is possibly TRBD1 (5 bases). This CDR3 has 14 residues. V was cut by 7 bases and J by 1 base, with 13 bases left in between. The germline gives CDR1 SEHNR, CDR2 FQNEAQ (reference sequence).

This clone was found a few times. V and J are TRBV4-1 and TRBJ2-3; TRBD2 matches 7 bases. CDR3 length: 15 residues. V lost 4 bases, J lost 4 bases, and 8 bases stayed unmatched. Germline V CDR1 and CDR2: MGHRA, YSYEKL. CDR3 protein: CASSRREGQADTQYF. CDR3 sequence (DNA): TGCGCCAGCAGCCGGAGGGAGGGCCAAGCAGATACGCAGTATTTT.

The chain carries TRBV24-1 and TRBJ1-5; possible D gene TRBD1, 5 bases. V was trimmed by 1 base and J by 3 bases, leaving 12 bases between them. The V gene's germline CDR1 is KGHDR and CDR2 SFDVKD. The CDR3 is made up of 16 amino acids. The CDR3 region has the DNA TGTGCCACCAGTGATTTAGGGCAGGACATCAATCAGCCCCAGCATTTT. This encodes CATSDLGQDINQPQHF.

The chain links TRBV19 to TRBJ1-2; a possible D gene is TRBD1 (5 bases). The CDR3 consists of 15 residues. Trimming pared 4 bases from V and 1 base from J, leaving 13 bases between. Germline V gene data show CDR1 as LNHDA and CDR2 as SQIVND (reference sequence). In nucleotides, the CDR3 is TGTGCCAGTAGTACCCCCTGGGGCAGTAACTATGGCTACACCTTC. It translates to CASSTPWGSNYGYTF.

The chain is built from TRBV19 and TRBJ2-7; 7 bases align to TRBD1. With V trimmed by 5 bases and J by 4 bases, 5 bases remained unmatched. This CDR3 spans 13 amino acids. Germline V lookup: CDR1 LNHDA, CDR2 SQIVND (reference sequence). The CDR3 sequence: CASSLGTAYEQYF. Here the CDR3 DNA reads TGTGCCAGTAGTCTCGGGACAGCTTACGAGCAGTACTTC.

This clone has just one count. The V call is TRBV4-2, the J call TRBJ2-5; D is ambiguous. CDR1 is LGHNA and CDR2 is YNFKEQ in the germline V gene. The CDR3 extends over 16 amino acids. The ends were cut back, 6 bases at V and 3 bases at J, with 20 bases in the middle. CDR3 loop: CASREHVESREETQYF. For the CDR3, the DNA is TGTGCCAGCAGGGAGCACGTAGAGTCTCGGGAAGAGACCCAGTACTTC.

The chain couples TRBV28 to TRBJ2-1, with a weak D call TRBD2 (6 bases). Germline V gene lookup returns CDR1 MDHEN and CDR2 SYDVKM. The CDR3 consists of 13 residues. The V end was cut by 6 bases, the J end by 13 bases, with 19 bases between. CDR3 loop: CASSTPHRRGQFF. As DNA, the CDR3 is TGTGCCAGCAGCACGCCACACAGGCGGGGCCAGTTCTTC.

The chain has TRBV11-2 and TRBJ1-2; D is possibly TRBD1 (5 bases). The CDR3 runs to 15 residues. Trimming cost V 5 bases and J 0 bases, with 13 bases left between them. Germline CDR1 and CDR2: SGHAT and FQNNGV. CDR3 nucleotide sequence: TGTGCCAGCAGCCGCAGGGCTTTCACTAACTATGGCTACACCTTC. Protein product: CASSRRAFTNYGYTF.

This clone was observed a single time. The V and J genes are TRBV30 and TRBJ1-2, with D tentatively TRBD1 (6 bases). V was pared by 7 bases and J by 7 bases, with 16 bases between. Germline V gene lookup returns CDR1 GTSNPN and CDR2 SVGIG (reference sequence). The CDR3 length is 12 residues. Here the CDR3 DNA reads TGTGCCTCGGTGACTTACAGGGCTGGCTACACCTTC. Amino acids: CASVTYRAGYTF. The variable domain in full, with the rest retrieved from reference TRBV30 and TRBJ1-2, is SQTIHQWPATLVQPVGSPLSLECTVEGTSNPNLYWYRQAAGRGLQLLFYSVGIGQISSEVPQNLSASRPQDRQFILSSKKLLLSDSGFYLCASVTYRAGYTFGSGTRLTVV.

The genes are TRBV24-1 and TRBJ2-1; the D is unclear. In germline, CDR1 is KGHDR, CDR2 SFDVKD. The CDR3 extends over 17 amino acids. V lost 1 base, J lost 0 bases, and 12 bases lay in between. For the CDR3, the DNA is TGTGCCACCAGTGATTTCGAGGCCCCCCGCTCCTACAATGAGCAGTTCTTC. It specifies CATSDFEAPRSYNEQFF.

This clone was counted a single time. In DNA, the CDR3 is TGTGCCAGCAGCTCCGACTGGGGCACAGATACGCAGTATTTT. Protein product: CASSSDWGTDTQYF. The rearrangement uses TRBV7-2 and TRBJ2-3; D gene unclear. The ends were cut back, 4 bases at V and 1 base at J, with 9 bases in the middle. Germline assignment: CDR1 SGHTA and CDR2 FQGNSA. The CDR3 runs to 14 residues. The whole variable domain, remainder taken from reference TRBV7-2 and TRBJ2-3, is GAGVSQSPSNKVTEKGKDVELRCDPISGHTALYWYRQSLGQGLEFLIYFQGNSAPDKSGLPSDRFSAERTGGSVSTLTIQRTQQEDSAVYLCASSSDWGTDTQYFGPGTRLTVL.

This clone was recorded only once. The V gene is TRBV28, the J gene TRBJ2-7, with 9 bases matching TRBD2. CDR3 length equals 15 residues. Losses at the gene ends were 4 bases for V and 2 bases for J; bases not matched to a gene: 6. Germline V gene lookup returns CDR1 MDHEN and CDR2 SYDVKM. Here the CDR3 DNA reads TGTGCCAGCAGTTCCCTGACTAGCGGAACCTACGAGCAGTACTTC. This translates into CASSSLTSGTYEQYF.

This clone turned up a few times. This chain connects TRBV24-1 to TRBJ2-7; 9 positions match TRBD1. V was clipped by 2 bases and J by 3 bases; unmatched bases: 4. CDR1 KGHDR and CDR2 SFDVKD come from the germline V gene. This CDR3 is built from 15 residues. Here the CDR3 DNA reads TGTGCCACCAGTGATTGGGGACAGGGTCGCTACGAGCAGTACTTC. It yields the protein CATSDWGQGRYEQYF.

The chain employs TRBV19 and TRBJ1-5; perhaps TRBD1 as D (5 bases). V was pared by 6 bases and J by 2 bases, with 17 bases between. Germline CDR1 and CDR2: LNHDA and SQIVND (reference sequence). This CDR3 contains 16 residues. CDR3 in amino acids: CASRTLGGTGNQPQHF. For the CDR3, the DNA is TGTGCCAGTAGAACCCTGGGGGGGACTGGCAATCAGCCCCAGCATTTT.

The V gene is TRBV30, the J gene TRBJ2-7; D may be TRBD1 (6 bases). The V end was cut by 3 bases, the J end by 4 bases, with 13 bases between. Per germline, CDR1 GTSNPN and CDR2 SVGIG (reference sequence). CDR3 length: 13 amino acids. Here the CDR3 DNA reads TGTGCCTGGAGCCTCCGCAGGGGTTACGAGCAGTACTTC. Residues: CAWSLRRGYEQYF.

J is TRBJ2-1 and V is TRBV24-1; 8 nucleotides align to TRBD2. CDR3 size: 15 residues. V trimming: 7 bases; J trimming: 0 bases; junction bases outside the gene matches: 4. Germline V gene sequence: CDR1 KGHDR, CDR2 SFDVKD. CDR3 in amino acids: CATSNGRGSYNEQFF. CDR3 in DNA: TGTGCCACCAGCAACGGGAGGGGCTCCTACAATGAGCAGTTCTTC.

The J gene is TRBJ2-2, the V gene TRBV9; tentatively, D is TRBD2 (6 bases). With 0 bases removed from V and 5 bases from J, the gap between germline ends came to 11 bases. The CDR3 covers 15 residues. CDR1 SGDLS and CDR2 YYNGEE come from the germline V gene. The CDR3 DNA reads TGTGCCAGCAGCGTAGCTCAGCGGGTAACCGGGGAGCTGTTTTTT. Its translation: CASSVAQRVTGELFF.

The rearrangement uses TRBV29-1 and TRBJ2-1; 13 nucleotides agree with TRBD2. The CDR3 contains 15 residues. Germline CDR1 reads SQVTM; CDR2 reads ANQGSEA. Trimming at V came to 3 bases and at J to 9 bases, leaving 8 bases not matched to a gene. CDR3 residues: CSVDTSGRASGEQFF. CDR3 DNA sequence: TGCAGCGTTGATACTAGCGGGAGGGCCTCGGGTGAGCAGTTCTTC.

V usage is TRBV12-3 or TRBV12-4 and J usage is TRBJ2-1, with D maybe TRBD1 (6 bases). V lost 6 bases and J lost 3, with 9 bases in between. The CDR3 extends over 13 amino acids. For the CDR3, the DNA is TGTGCCAGCAGCAGGACAGTCTACAATGAGCAGTTCTTC. Its protein product is CASSRTVYNEQFF.

The chain is built from TRBV6-2 or TRBV6-3 and TRBJ2-1; 16 nucleotides match TRBD2. Trimming took 2 bases from V and 1 from J; bases not matched to a gene: 2. This CDR3 is 18 amino acids long. The V gene's germline CDR1 is MNHEY and CDR2 SVGEGT. The CDR3 is CASSYGTSGRGSYNEQFF. CDR3 coding DNA: TGTGCCAGCAGTTACGGGACTAGCGGGAGGGGTTCCTACAATGAGCAGTTCTTC.

The DNA for the CDR3 is TGCAGCGTTGAAGACCCAGGGGCGGGAGAGTACGAGCAGTACTTC. Protein product: CSVEDPGAGEYEQYF. This chain joins TRBV29-1 and TRBJ2-7, with a weak D call TRBD2 (7 bases). Looked up from germline, CDR1 is SQVTM and CDR2 is ANQGSEA. V lost 0 bases and J 4 bases, leaving 16 bases between the germline ends. The CDR3 has 15 residues.

The chain uses TRBV28 and TRBJ1-1, with D unresolved. Germline loops: CDR1 MDHEN, CDR2 SYDVKM. Between the trimmed V and J ends, which lost 7 bases and 1 base, there was a span of 7 bases. The CDR3 contains 12 residues. CDR3 in DNA: TGTGCCAGCATGCGGTCGAACACTGAAGCTTTCTTT. Translation: CASMRSNTEAFF.